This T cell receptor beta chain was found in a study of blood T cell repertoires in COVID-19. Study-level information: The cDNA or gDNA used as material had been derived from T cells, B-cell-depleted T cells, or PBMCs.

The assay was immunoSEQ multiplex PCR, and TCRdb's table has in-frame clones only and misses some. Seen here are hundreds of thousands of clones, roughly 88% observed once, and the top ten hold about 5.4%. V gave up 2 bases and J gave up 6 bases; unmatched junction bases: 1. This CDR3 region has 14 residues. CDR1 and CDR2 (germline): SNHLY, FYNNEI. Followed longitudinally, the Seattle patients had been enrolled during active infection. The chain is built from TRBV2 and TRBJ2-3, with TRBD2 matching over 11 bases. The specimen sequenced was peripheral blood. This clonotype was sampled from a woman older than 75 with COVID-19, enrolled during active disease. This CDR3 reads CASSEIAGGDTQYF. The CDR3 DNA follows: TGTGCCAGCAGTGAAATAGCGGGGGGGGATACGCAGTATTTT.